The entry below gives a single T cell receptor beta chain sequence along with its context. CDR1 and CDR2 from the germline V gene are MDHEN and SYDVKM. Trimming took 11 bases from V and 8 from J; bases not matched to a gene: 11. The CDR3 consists of 13 residues. Participants were aged about 18 to 89 years, lived in roughly 25 US areas, and enrolled virtually. The record originates from a study of blood T cell repertoires in COVID-19. Study information: The samples span acute and convalescent COVID-19 from the United States, Italy and Spain.

TCRdb keeps only in-frame clones here, not all; method: immunoSEQ multiplex PCR. The sample includes roughly 230,000 clones, around 87% seen only once; the top ten take 7% to 8.5%. The receptor was derived from a man aged 30 to 39 in a cohort exposed to, infected with or recovered from COVID-19 (not recorded which). The chain uses TRBV28 and TRBJ1-2; 10 nucleotides align to TRBD1. Material: PBMCs or T cells enriched from blood (not recorded which). The chain's CDR3 is CACGLGQGRGYTF. CDR3 DNA: TGTGCCTGTGGCCTGGGACAGGGGAGAGGCTACACCTTC.